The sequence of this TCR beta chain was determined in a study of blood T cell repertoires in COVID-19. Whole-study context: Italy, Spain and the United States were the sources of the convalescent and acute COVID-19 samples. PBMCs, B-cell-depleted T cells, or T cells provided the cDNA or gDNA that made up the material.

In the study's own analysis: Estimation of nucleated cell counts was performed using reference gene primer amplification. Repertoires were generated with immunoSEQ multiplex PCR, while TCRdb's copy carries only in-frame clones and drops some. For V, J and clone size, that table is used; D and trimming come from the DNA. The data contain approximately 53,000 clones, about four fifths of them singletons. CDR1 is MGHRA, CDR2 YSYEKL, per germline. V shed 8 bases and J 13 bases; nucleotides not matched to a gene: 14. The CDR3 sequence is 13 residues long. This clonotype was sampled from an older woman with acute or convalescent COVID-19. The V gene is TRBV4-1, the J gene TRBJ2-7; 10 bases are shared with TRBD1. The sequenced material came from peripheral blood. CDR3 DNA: TGCGCCAGCCGGGACAGGGGTGACCTAGTACTTTACTTC. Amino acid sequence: CASRDRGDLVLYF.